This T cell receptor (beta chain) is drawn from a study of T cell repertoires in cytomegalovirus infection. The overall study: An indication of both CMV infection and matching HLA type came from public TCR beta signatures. Whole-study findings and limits: Adding up the frequency of public TCR beta families identified people who carried CMV plus the relevant HLA. The ex vivo response was dominated by HLA-C-restricted CMV-specific TCR beta clonotypes.

TCRdb used MiXCR to reprocess the reads, holding one entry per CDR3 protein. The sample lists 100,000 to 150,000 distinct CDR3 sequences, under 30% occurring once. This clonotype appeared a few times. Antigen specificity is unknown. Sequence at one end of the junction differs from germline and may be a read error. The CDR3 is made up of 17 amino acids. Germline CDR1 is ENHRY and CDR2 is SYGVKD. The chain carries TRBV10-3 and TRBJ2-5; the match to TRBD2 covers 9 bases. Sequencing input: PBMCs, sequenced either directly or after in vitro stimulation (not recorded which). The sequence was obtained from a human donor in good health (CMV status not recorded). Some clones in this sample may be carry-over from other donors' samples. As DNA, the CDR3 is TGTGCCATAAGTGAGTCGGTAGCGGGAGTACCCCAAGAGACCCAGTACTTC. Translated, it gives CAISESVAGVPQETQYF.